This TCR beta chain stems from a study of cytomegalovirus exposure and HLA in healthy donors. Data came from immunoSEQ multiplex PCR; TCRdb stores just in-frame clones and leaves some out. The sample carries 55,000 to 80,000 clones, about 95% recorded once. This sequence originates from a woman aged 18-29 years in good health and CMV-seropositive. The sample consisted of PBMCs.

CDR3 coding DNA: TGTGCCAGCAGTTTGACAGGGGAGAGGAGGCCCCAGCATTTT. This translates into CASSLTGERRPQHF. This chain uses TRBV27 with TRBJ1-5; 8 positions agree with TRBD1. V was clipped by 3 bases and J by 9 bases; unmatched bases: 7. CDR3 length: 14 amino acids. Per the germline V gene, CDR1 is MNHEY and CDR2 is SMNVEV (reference sequence).